A single sample gave rise to the 17 T cell receptor beta chains below, sequenced in a study of blood T cell repertoires in COVID-19. The data were produced by immunoSEQ multiplex PCR, yet TCRdb's version contains in-frame clones alone and is incomplete. This table has about 210,000 clones, 70% to 90% appearing once. The specimen sequenced was peripheral blood. The receptors originated from a man between 60 and 75 years old with acute or convalescent COVID-19.

V usage is TRBV19 and J usage is TRBJ2-2; the match to TRBD1 covers 9 bases. With V trimmed by 9 bases and J by 4 bases, 9 bases remained unmatched. CDR1 is LNHDA and CDR2 is SQIVND in the germline V gene (reference sequence). This CDR3 is 15 amino acids long. DNA for the CDR3: TGTGCCAGCAACAACAGGGGGCGGTTCACCGGGGAGCTGTTTTTT. Translation: CASNNRGRFTGELFF.

The gene calls are TRBV24-1 and TRBJ2-7; 10 bases are shared with TRBD1. V lost 4 bases to trimming and J lost 7 bases; unmatched junction nucleotides: 3. The CDR3 length is 13 residues. Germline CDR1 KGHDR, CDR2 SFDVKD. CDR3 sequence (DNA): TGTGCCACCAGTGAGCGGACAGGGGGGGAGCAGTACTTC. Translating it yields CATSERTGGEQYF.

V is TRBV5-1 and J is TRBJ1-2, with D tentatively TRBD1 (5 bases). Trimming pared 3 bases from V and 3 bases from J, leaving 12 bases between. The CDR3 consists of 14 residues. Germline CDR1 reads SGHRS; CDR2 reads YFSETQ. This CDR3 reads CASSSSGGDYGYTF. CDR3 DNA: TGCGCCAGCAGCTCTTCGGGGGGAGACTATGGCTACACCTTC.

The V call is TRBV3-1 (or the pseudogene TRBV3-2), the J call TRBJ1-2; a possible D gene is TRBD1 (5 bases). The CDR3 consists of 15 residues. Deletions cut 1 base from V and 4 bases from J, with 13 bases between. CDR1 is LGHDT, CDR2 YNNKEL, per germline (reference sequence). The CDR3 bases are TGTGCCAGCAGCCAAGCTGCCGGGGGGACCTATGGCTACACCTTC. Amino acid sequence: CASSQAAGGTYGYTF.

This clone was observed once. J is TRBJ1-5 and V is TRBV27, with TRBD1 matching over 7 bases. Losses at the gene ends were 0 bases for V and 4 bases for J; bases not matched to a gene: 6. CDR1 and CDR2 from the germline V gene are MNHEY and SMNVEV (reference sequence). The CDR3 covers 16 residues. The CDR3 DNA follows: TGTGCCAGCAGTTTATCGTCTAGGGGGCGGAATCAGCCCCAGCATTTT. Encoded protein: CASSLSSRGRNQPQHF.

This chain connects TRBV7-9 to TRBJ2-2, with D perhaps matching TRBD1 (6 bases). CDR1 and CDR2 from the germline V gene are SEHNR and FQNEAQ (reference sequence). V gave up 5 bases and J gave up 6 bases, with 22 bases separating them. The CDR3 length is 17 residues. In DNA form, the CDR3 reads TGTGCCAGCAGCCCCAAGGTCTGGGGACAAATTCCCGGGGAGCTGTTTTTT. This encodes CASSPKVWGQIPGELFF.

The CDR3 spells CASRDPRGRGTQYF. DNA of the CDR3: TGTGCCAGCAGAGACCCCAGGGGGCGGGGGACCCAGTACTTC. The rearrangement joins TRBV27 to TRBJ2-5; 8 bases match TRBD1. CDR3 size: 14 residues. The germline V gene encodes CDR1 MNHEY and CDR2 SMNVEV (reference sequence). The junction had 10 bases not matched to a gene; V was cut back by 6 bases and J by 7 bases.

This clone was recorded only once. V and J are TRBV19 and TRBJ2-3; 8 nucleotides line up with TRBD2. CDR1 is LNHDA and CDR2 is SQIVND in the germline V gene (reference sequence). The CDR3 has 14 amino acids. The J segment lost 4 bases and the V segment lost 6 bases, leaving 6 bases of the junction unmatched. In DNA, the CDR3 is TGTGCCAGTAGCCCGGGACTAGGCGCAGATACGCAGTATTTT. The encoded protein is CASSPGLGADTQYF.

The rearrangement joins TRBV15 to TRBJ2-7; 8 bases line up with TRBD1. This CDR3 has 15 residues. The germline gives CDR1 LNHNV, CDR2 YYDKDF (reference sequence). Unmatched junction bases numbered 3, after V lost 0 bases and J lost 2 bases. The CDR3: CATSREWDRPYEQYF. CDR3 sequence (DNA): TGTGCCACCAGCAGAGAGTGGGACAGGCCCTACGAGCAGTACTTC.

Note on this clone: Germline and junction disagree at one end, which may indicate a read error. CDR3 amino acids: CASSEAQQGLNEKLFF. In DNA, the CDR3 is TGTGCCAGCAGCGAAGCCCAACAGGGGCTGAATGAAAAACTGTTTTTT. This rearrangement joins TRBV2 to TRBJ1-4, with TRBD1 matching over 7 bases. The germline gives CDR1 SNHLY, CDR2 FYNNEI. The CDR3 is 16 residues long.

This clone was seen once. The chain employs TRBV5-1 and TRBJ2-1, with 11 bases matching TRBD2. CDR1 and CDR2 (germline): SGHRS, YFSETQ. V lost 4 bases to trimming and J lost 7 bases; unmatched junction nucleotides: 10. CDR3 size: 16 residues. This CDR3 is CASSPRLAGTENEQFF. The CDR3 DNA sequence: TGCGCCAGCAGCCCGCGACTAGCGGGGACCGAGAATGAGCAGTTCTTC.

This clone has just one count. V and J are TRBV5-4 and TRBJ1-2; TRBD1 might be the D (6 bases). The CDR3 covers 16 residues. Germline V lookup: CDR1 SGHNT, CDR2 YYREEE (reference sequence). Between the trimmed V and J ends, which lost 4 bases and 7 bases, there was a span of 23 bases. The CDR3, as DNA: TGTGCCAGCAGCCCCCCGGACAGCCTATTGGTGGGTGGCTACACCTTC. Translating gives CASSPPDSLLVGGYTF.

CDR3 in amino acids: CASSILESLVGELFF. The CDR3 DNA follows: TGTGCCAGCAGCATACTAGAATCGTTAGTCGGGGAGCTGTTTTTT. J is TRBJ2-2 and V is TRBV7-9, with a weak D call TRBD2 (5 bases). The CDR3 loop spans 15 amino acids. Per germline, CDR1 SEHNR and CDR2 FQNEAQ (reference sequence). V was trimmed by 5 bases and J by 7 bases, leaving 17 bases between them.

This chain links TRBV6-5 with TRBJ1-5; D remains ambiguous. CDR3 length: 12 amino acids. CDR1 is MNHEY and CDR2 is SVGAGI in the germline V gene. V lost 6 bases, J lost 7 bases, and 10 bases lay in between. As DNA, the CDR3 is TGTGCCAGCAGCCAGCCAGGACAGCCCCAGCATTTT. This gives the protein CASSQPGQPQHF.

The chain employs TRBV7-7 and TRBJ2-2, with TRBD1 identical over 10 bases. Germline V gene data show CDR1 as SSHAT and CDR2 as FNYEAQ (reference sequence). The CDR3 extends over 16 amino acids. The J segment lost 5 bases and the V segment lost 5 bases, leaving 8 bases of the junction unmatched. The CDR3 DNA follows: TGTGCCAGCAGCGCCCCGGGACAGGGGAATACCGGGGAGCTGTTTTTT. Its translation: CASSAPGQGNTGELFF.

The CDR3 DNA reads as TGTGCCAGCAGCGTGTCCGAGACAGGGGCCACAACTAATGAAAAACTGTTTTTT. Amino acids: CASSVSETGATTNEKLFF. V gene TRBV9 combines with J gene TRBJ1-4, with 8 bases lining up with TRBD1. CDR3 length: 18 residues. Unmatched junction bases numbered 9, after V lost 2 bases and J lost 0 bases. Germline V gene data show CDR1 as SGDLS and CDR2 as YYNGEE.

The chain is built from TRBV3-1 (or the pseudogene TRBV3-2) and TRBJ2-5; 11 bases agree with TRBD1. The CDR3 has 20 residues. Germline lookup yields CDR1 LGHDT and CDR2 YNNKEL (reference sequence). Losses at the gene ends were 0 bases for V and 2 bases for J; bases not matched to a gene: 14. The CDR3, as DNA: TGTGCCAGCAGCCAAGAGTCCTTTTTCGGGACAGGGGGGATTCAAGAGACCCAGTACTTC. Translation: CASSQESFFGTGGIQETQYF.